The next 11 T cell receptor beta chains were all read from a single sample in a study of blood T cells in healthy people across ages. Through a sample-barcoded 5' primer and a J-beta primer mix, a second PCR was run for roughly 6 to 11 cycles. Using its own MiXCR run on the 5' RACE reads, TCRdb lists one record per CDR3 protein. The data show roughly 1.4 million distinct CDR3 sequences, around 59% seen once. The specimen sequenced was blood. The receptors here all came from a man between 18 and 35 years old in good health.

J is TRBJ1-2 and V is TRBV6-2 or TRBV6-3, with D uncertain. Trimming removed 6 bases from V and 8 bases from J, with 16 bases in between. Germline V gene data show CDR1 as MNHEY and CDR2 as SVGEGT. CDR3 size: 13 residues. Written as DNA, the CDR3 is TGTGCCAGCAGCAGCACTACAACCGGAGGCTACACCTTC. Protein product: CASSSTTTGGYTF.

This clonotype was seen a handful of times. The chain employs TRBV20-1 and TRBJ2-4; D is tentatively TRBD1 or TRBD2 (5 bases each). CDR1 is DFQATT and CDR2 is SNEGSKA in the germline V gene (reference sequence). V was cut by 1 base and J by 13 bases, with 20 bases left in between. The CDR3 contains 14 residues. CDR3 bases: TGCAGTGCTAGAGTATTTCCCGGGACGGGTGAGCAGTACTTC. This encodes CSARVFPGTGEQYF.

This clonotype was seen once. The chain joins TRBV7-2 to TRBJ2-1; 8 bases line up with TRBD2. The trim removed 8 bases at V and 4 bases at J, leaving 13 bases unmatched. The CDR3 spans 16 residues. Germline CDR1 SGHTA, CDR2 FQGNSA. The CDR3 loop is CASLSQAGGWYNEQFF. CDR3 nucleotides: TGTGCCAGCCTTAGCCAGGCGGGAGGATGGTACAATGAGCAGTTCTTC.

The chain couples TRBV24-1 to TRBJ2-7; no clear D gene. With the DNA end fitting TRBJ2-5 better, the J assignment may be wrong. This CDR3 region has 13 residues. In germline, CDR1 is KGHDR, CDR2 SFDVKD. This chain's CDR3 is CATSDLESETQYF. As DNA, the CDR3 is TGTGCCACCAGTGATTTGGAATCGGAGACCCAGTACTTC.

The CDR3 spells CASRSWGGADNEQFF. The CDR3 DNA follows: TGCGCCAGCAGGAGCTGGGGGGGAGCAGATAATGAGCAGTTCTTC. V gene TRBV5-1 combines with J gene TRBJ2-1, with TRBD2 identical over 7 bases. J was trimmed by 7 bases and V by 5 bases; bases with no gene match: 12. This CDR3 is built from 15 residues. Germline lookup yields CDR1 SGHRS and CDR2 YFSETQ.

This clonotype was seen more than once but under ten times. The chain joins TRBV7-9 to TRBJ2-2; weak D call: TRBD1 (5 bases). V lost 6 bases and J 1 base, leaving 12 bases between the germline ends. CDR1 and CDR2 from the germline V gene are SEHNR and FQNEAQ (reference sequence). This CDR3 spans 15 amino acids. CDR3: CASSLRQGNTGELFF. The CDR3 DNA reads TGTGCCAGCAGTTTACGGCAGGGGAACACCGGGGAGCTGTTTTTT. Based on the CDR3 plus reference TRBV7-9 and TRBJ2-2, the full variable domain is DTGVSQNPRHKITKRGQNVTFRCDPISEHNRLYWYRQTLGQGPEFLTYFQNEAQLEKSRLLSDRFSAERPKGSFSTLEIQRTEQGDSAMYLCASSLRQGNTGELFFGEGSRLTVL.

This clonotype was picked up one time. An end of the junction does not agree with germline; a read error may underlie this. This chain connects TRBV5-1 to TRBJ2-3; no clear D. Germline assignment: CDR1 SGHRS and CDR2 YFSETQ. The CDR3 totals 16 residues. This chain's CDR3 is CTSSFEVVRSTDTQYF. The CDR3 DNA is TGCACCAGCAGCTTTGAAGTTGTCCGAAGCACAGATACGCAGTATTTT.

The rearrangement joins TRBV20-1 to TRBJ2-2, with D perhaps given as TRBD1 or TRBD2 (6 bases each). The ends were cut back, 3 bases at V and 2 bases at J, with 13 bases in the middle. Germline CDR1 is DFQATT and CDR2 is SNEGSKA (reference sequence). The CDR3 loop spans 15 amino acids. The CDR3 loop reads CSASPTGTNTGELFF. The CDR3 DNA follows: TGCAGTGCTAGCCCAACAGGGACTAACACCGGGGAGCTGTTTTTT.

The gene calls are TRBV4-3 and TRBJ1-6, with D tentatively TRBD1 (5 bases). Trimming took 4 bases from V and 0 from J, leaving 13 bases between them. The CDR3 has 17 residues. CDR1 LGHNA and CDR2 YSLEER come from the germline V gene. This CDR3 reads CASSPMTVSSYNSPLHF. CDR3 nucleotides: TGCGCCAGCAGCCCGATGACAGTTAGCTCCTATAATTCACCCCTCCACTTT.

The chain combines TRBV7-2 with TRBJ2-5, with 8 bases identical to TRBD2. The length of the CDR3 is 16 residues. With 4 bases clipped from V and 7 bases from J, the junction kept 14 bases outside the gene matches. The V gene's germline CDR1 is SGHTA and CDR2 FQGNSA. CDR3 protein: CASSYTPGTRYGTQYF. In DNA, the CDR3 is TGTGCCAGCAGCTACACACCCGGGACTAGATACGGGACCCAGTACTTC.

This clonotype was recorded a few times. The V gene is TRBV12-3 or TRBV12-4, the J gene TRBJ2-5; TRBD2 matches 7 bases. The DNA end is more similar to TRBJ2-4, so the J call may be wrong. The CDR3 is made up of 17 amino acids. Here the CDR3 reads CASSADARLAGGDIQYF. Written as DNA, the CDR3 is TGTGCCAGCAGCGCCGACGCCCGACTAGCCGGTGGGGACATTCAGTACTTC.